The clone carrying this TCR beta chain was recorded only once. Preparation of the TCRbeta library involved a method that used unique molecular identifiers. TCRdb used MiXCR to reprocess the PCR reads, holding one entry per CDR3 protein. The sample lists just over 950,000 distinct CDR3 sequences, under 30% seen once, with 28% in the top ten. V was clipped by 5 bases and J by 4 bases, with 17 bases between them. The CDR3 has 15 amino acids. The data originate from a study of T-cell reconstitution after alpha-beta-depleted transplantation in children. The receptor comes from a boy in the first two years of life who had a stem cell transplant for SCID, so the T cells may come from the graft donor. This chain connects TRBV12-3 or TRBV12-4 to TRBJ1-2, with TRBD1 as a possible D gene (5 bases). Material: PBMCs, mostly from graft donor cells, obtained 360 days after TCRalphabeta/CD19-depleted stem cell transplant. Written as DNA, the CDR3 is TGTGCCAGCAGTGGAGCGGGACGCCTGCTCTATGGCTACACCTTC. Translation: CASSGAGRLLYGYTF.